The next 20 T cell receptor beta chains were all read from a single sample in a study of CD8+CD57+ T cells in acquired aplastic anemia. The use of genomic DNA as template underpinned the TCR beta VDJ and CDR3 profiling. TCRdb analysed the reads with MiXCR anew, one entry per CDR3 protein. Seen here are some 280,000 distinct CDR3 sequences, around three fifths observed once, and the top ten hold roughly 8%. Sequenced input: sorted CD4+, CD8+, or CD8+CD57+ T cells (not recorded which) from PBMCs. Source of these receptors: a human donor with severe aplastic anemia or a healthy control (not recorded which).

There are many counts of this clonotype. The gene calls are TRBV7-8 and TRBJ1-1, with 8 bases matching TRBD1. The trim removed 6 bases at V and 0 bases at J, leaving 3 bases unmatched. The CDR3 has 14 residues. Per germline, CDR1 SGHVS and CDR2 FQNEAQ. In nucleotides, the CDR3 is TGTGCCAGCAGTCGACAGGGGATGAACACTGAAGCTTTCTTT. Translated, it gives CASSRQGMNTEAFF. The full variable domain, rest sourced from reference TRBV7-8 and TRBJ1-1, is GAGVSQSPRYKVAKRGQDVALRCDPISGHVSLFWYQQALGQGPEFLTYFQNEAQLDKSGLPSDRFFAERPEGSVSTLKIQRTQQEDSAVYLCASSRQGMNTEAFFGQGTRLTVV.

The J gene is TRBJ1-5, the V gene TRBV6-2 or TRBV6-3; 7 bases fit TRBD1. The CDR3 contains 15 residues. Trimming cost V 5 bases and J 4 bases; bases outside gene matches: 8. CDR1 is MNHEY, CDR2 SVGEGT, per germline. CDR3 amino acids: CASSRRQGRNQPQHF. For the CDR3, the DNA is TGTGCCAGCAGTAGGCGACAGGGAAGGAATCAGCCCCAGCATTTT.

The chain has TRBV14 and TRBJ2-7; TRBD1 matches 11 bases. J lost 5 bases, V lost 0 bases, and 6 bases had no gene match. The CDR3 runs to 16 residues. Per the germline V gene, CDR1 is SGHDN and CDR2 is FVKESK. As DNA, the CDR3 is TGTGCCAGCAGCCAAGACCCGGGACAGGGGGTCCACGAGCAGTACTTC. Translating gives CASSQDPGQGVHEQYF.

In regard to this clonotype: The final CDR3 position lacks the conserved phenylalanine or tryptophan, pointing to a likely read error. CDR3 DNA sequence: TGTGCCAGCAGCGTAGAGGCCCTGGATGGCTACACCTCC. It codes for CASSVEALDGYTS. The chain is built from TRBV9 and TRBJ1-2; no definite D call. Trimming removed 0 bases from V and 6 bases from J, with 9 bases in between. Per germline, CDR1 SGDLS and CDR2 YYNGEE. This CDR3 is built from 13 residues.

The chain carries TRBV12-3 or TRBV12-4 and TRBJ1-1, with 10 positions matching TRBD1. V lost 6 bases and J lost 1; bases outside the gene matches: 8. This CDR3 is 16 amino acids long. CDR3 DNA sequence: TGTGCCAGCAGCCAGGGACAGGGGATACCGAACACTGAAGCTTTCTTT. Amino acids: CASSQGQGIPNTEAFF.

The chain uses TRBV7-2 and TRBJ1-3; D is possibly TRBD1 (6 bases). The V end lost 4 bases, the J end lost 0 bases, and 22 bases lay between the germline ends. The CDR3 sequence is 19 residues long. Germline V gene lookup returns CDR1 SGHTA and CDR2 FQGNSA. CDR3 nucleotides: TGTGCCAGCAGCTCCCGGGGGGGGGGGCGCGGGAACTCTGGAAACACCATATATTTT. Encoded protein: CASSSRGGGRGNSGNTIYF.

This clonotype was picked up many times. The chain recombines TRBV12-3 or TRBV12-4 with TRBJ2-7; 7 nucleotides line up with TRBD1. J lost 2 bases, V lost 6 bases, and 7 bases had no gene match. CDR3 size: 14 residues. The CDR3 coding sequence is TGTGCCAGCAGACGGACAGGCAACCCCTACGAGCAGTACTTC. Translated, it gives CASRRTGNPYEQYF.

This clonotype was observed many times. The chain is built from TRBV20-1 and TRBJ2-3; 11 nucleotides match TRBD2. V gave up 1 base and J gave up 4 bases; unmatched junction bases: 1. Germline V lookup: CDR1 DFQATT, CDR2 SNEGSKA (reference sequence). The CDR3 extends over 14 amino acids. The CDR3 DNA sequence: TGCAGTGCTAGAGTTAGCGGGGGGGCAGATACGCAGTATTTT. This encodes CSARVSGGADTQYF.

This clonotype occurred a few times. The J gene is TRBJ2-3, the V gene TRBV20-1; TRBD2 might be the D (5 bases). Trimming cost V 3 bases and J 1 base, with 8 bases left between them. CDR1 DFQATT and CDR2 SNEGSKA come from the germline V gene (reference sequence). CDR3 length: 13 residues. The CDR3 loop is CSARISGTDTQYF. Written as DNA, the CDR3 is TGCAGTGCTAGGATTAGCGGCACAGATACGCAGTATTTT.

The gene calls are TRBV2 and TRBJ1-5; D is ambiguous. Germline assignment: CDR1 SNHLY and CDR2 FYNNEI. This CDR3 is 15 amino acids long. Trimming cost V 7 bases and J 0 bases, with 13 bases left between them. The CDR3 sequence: CASTEGHNSNQPQHF. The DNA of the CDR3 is TGTGCCAGCACCGAAGGGCACAATAGCAATCAGCCCCAGCATTTT.

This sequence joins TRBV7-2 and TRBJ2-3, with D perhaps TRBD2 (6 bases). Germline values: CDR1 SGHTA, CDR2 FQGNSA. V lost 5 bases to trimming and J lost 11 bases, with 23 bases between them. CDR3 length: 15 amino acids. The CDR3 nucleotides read TGTGCCAGCAGCGTGGGGCGGGGCTCCTACAATGAGCAGTATTTT. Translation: CASSVGRGSYNEQYF.

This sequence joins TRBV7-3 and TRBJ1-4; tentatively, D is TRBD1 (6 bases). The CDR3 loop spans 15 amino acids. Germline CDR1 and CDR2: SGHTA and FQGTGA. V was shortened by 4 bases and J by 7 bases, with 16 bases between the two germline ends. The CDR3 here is CASSSSGAGGEKLFF. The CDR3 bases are TGTGCCAGCAGCTCGTCGGGGGCGGGCGGTGAAAAACTGTTTTTT. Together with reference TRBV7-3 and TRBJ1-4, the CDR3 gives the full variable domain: GAGVSQTPSNKVTEKGKYVELRCDPISGHTALYWYRQSLGQGPEFLIYFQGTGAADDSGLPNDRFFAVRPEGSVSTLKIQRTERGDSAVYLCASSSSGAGGEKLFFGSGTQLSVL.

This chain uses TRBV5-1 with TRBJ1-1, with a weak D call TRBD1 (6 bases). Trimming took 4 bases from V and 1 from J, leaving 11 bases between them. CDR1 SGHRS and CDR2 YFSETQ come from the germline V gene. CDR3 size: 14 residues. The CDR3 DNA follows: TGCGCCAGCAGCACGGGACACTCGAACACTGAAGCTTTCTTT. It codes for CASSTGHSNTEAFF. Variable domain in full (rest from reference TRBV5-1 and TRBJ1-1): KAGVTQTPRYLIKTRGQQVTLSCSPISGHRSVSWYQQTPGQGLQFLFEYFSETQRNKGNFPGRFSGRQFSNSRSEMNVSTLELGDSALYLCASSTGHSNTEAFFGQGTRLTVV.

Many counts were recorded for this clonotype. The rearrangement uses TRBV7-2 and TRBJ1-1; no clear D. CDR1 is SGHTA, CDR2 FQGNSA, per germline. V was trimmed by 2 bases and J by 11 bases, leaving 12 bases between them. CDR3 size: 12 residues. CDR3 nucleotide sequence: TGTGCCAGCAGCTTAAATGGGTTCCCGGCTTTCTTT. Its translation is CASSLNGFPAFF. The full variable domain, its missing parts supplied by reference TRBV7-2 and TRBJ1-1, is GAGVSQSPSNKVTEKGKDVELRCDPISGHTALYWYRQSLGQGLEFLIYFQGNSAPDKSGLPSDRFSAERTGGSVSTLTIQRTQQEDSAVYLCASSLNGFPAFFGQGTRLTVV.

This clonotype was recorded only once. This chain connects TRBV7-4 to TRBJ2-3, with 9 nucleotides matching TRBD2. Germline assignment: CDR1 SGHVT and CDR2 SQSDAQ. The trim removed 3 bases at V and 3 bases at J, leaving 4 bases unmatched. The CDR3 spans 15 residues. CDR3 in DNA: TGTGCCAGCAGCTTGGCTAGCGGGGCGACAGATACGCAGTATTTT. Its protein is CASSLASGATDTQYF.

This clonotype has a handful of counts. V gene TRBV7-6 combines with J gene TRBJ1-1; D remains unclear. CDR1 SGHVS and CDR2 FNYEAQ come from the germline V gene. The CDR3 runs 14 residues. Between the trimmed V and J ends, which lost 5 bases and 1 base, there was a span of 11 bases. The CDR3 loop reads CASSQTNENTEAFF. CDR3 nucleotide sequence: TGTGCCAGCAGCCAGACAAATGAGAACACTGAAGCTTTCTTT.

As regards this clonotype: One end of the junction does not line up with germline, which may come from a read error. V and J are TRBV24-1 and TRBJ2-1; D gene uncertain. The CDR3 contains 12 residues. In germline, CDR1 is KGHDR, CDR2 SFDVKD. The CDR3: CATSDVAYEQLF. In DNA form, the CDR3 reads TGTGCCACCAGTGATGTTGCCTATGAGCAGCTCTTC.

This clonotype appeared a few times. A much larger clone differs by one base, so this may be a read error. The CDR3 DNA is TGTGCCAGCGGCTTAGGGATAGCGGGGGGGGAGACCCAGTACTTC. Amino acid sequence: CASGLGIAGGETQYF. This rearrangement joins TRBV7-3 to TRBJ2-5; TRBD2 agrees at 11 bases. The V gene's germline CDR1 is SGHTA and CDR2 FQGTGA. The CDR3 has 15 amino acids.

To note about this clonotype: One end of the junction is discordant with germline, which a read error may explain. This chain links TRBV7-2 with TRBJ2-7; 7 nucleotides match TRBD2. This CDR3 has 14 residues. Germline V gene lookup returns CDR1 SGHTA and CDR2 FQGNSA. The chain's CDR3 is CAGSPGRGDYEQYF. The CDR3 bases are TGTGCCGGCAGCCCTGGCCGGGGGGACTACGAGCAGTACTTC.

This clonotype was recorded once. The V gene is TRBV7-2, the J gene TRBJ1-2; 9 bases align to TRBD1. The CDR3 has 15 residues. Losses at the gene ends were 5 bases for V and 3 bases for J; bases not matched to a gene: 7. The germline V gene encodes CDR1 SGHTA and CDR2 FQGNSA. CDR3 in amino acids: CASSDGQGRYYGYTF. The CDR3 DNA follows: TGTGCCAGCAGCGACGGACAGGGGAGGTACTATGGCTACACCTTC.